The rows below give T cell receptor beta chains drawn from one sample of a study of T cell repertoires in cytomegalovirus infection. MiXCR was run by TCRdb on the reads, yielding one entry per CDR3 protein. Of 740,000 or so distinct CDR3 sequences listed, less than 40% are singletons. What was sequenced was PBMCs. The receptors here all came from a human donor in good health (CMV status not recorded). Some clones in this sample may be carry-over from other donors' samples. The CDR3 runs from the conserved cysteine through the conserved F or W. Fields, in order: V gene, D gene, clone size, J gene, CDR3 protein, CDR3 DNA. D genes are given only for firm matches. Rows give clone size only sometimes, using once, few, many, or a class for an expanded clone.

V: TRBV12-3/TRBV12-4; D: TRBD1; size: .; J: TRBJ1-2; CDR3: CASSLAQGAGGYTF; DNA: TGTGCCAGCAGTTTAGCGCAGGGGGCGGGAGGCTACACCTTC
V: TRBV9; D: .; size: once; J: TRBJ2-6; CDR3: CASSATTQGSLAHHSGANVLTF; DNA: TGTGCCAGCAGCGCGACGACACAGGGATCTCTAGCTCACCACTCTGGGGCCAACGTCCTGACTTTC
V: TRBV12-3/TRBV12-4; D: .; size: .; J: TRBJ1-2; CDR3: CASSASNSVNYGYTF; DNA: TGTGCCAGCAGTGCATCAAACAGTGTTAACTATGGCTACACCTTC
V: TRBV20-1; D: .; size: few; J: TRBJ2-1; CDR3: CSAMLWTVLYNEQFF; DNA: TGCAGTGCTATGTTATGGACAGTCTTATACAATGAGCAGTTCTTC
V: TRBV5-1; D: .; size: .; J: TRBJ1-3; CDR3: CASSGEVTSGNTIYF; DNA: TGCGCCAGCAGTGGGGAAGTGACCTCTGGAAACACCATATATTTT
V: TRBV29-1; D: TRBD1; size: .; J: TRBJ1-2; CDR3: CSAEGGQGSNYGYTF; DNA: TGCAGCGCTGAGGGGGGACAGGGGTCTAACTATGGCTACACCTTC
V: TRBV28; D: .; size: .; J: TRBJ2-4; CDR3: CASSGSQPAKNIQYF; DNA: TGTGCCAGCTCCGGTAGTCAACCAGCCAAAAACATTCAGTACTTC
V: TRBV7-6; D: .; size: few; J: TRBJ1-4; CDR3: CASSSSVGVYEKLFF; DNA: TGTGCCAGCAGCTCGTCAGTAGGAGTTTATGAAAAACTGTTTTTT
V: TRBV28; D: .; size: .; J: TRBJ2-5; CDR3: CASRPIERLQETQYF; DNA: TGTGCCAGCAGGCCCATCGAGCGGCTCCAAGAGACCCAGTACTTC
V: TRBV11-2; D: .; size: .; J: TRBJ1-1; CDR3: CASSFTDSINTEAFF; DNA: TGTGCCAGCAGCTTCACGGACAGTATTAACACTGAAGCTTTCTTT
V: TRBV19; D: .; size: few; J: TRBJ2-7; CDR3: CASSTIDAEQYF; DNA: TGTGCCAGTAGCACCATAGACGCCGAGCAGTACTTC
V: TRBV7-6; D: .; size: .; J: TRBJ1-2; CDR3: CASSPFAGTYGYTF; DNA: TGTGCCAGCAGCCCTTTCGCGGGGACCTATGGCTACACCTTC
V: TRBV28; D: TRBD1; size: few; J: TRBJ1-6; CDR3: CASRPQGGPSPLHF; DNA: TGTGCCAGCAGGCCACAGGGGGGCCCATCACCCCTCCACTTT
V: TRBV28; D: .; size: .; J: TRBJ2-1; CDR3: CASSLPGTGGINEQFF; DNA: TGTGCCAGCAGTCTCCCCGGGACTGGCGGGATCAATGAGCAGTTCTTC